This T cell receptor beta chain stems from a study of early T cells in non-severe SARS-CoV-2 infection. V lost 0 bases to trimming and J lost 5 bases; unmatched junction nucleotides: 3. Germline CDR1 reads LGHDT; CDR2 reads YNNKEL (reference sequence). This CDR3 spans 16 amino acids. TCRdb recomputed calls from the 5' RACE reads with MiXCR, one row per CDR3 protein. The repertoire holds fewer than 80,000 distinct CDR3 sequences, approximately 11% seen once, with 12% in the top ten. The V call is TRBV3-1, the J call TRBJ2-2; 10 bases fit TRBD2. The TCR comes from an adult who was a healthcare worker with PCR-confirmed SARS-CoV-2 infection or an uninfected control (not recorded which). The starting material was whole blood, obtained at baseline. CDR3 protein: CASSQELAGRTGELFF. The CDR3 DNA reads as TGTGCCAGCAGCCAAGAACTAGCGGGGCGAACCGGGGAGCTGTTTTTT.